The T cell receptor (beta chain) described here comes from a study of blood T cell repertoires in COVID-19. Overall study: Spain, Italy and the United States supplied samples that represented acute and convalescent COVID-19. The analysed material was cDNA or gDNA that came from T cells, B-cell-depleted T cells, or PBMCs.

The CDR3 extends over 18 amino acids. Germline V gives CDR1 SGHRS, CDR2 YFSETQ. With 4 bases clipped from V and 4 bases from J, the junction kept 14 bases outside the gene matches. In the original processing: Counts of nucleated cells, estimated from reference gene primer amplification, were obtained. Profiled with immunoSEQ multiplex PCR; TCRdb holds only in-frame clones, not every one. For V, J and clone size, that table is used; D and trimming come from the DNA. Of approximately 170,000 clones in the sample, roughly nine tenths were seen once. The material sequenced was peripheral blood. This receptor was obtained from a man in his late teens or twenties who had recovered from COVID-19. The V gene is TRBV5-1, the J gene TRBJ2-3, with 11 bases lining up with TRBD2. The CDR3 bases are TGCGCCAGCAGCCAACGAGGGACTAGCGGAGGGGGGGCAGATACGCAGTATTTT. It codes for CASSQRGTSGGGADTQYF.